This record covers a single T cell receptor (beta chain). This clonotype was detected many times. Its antigen specificity is not known. The record has no base qualities; no much larger clone is one base away. This entry comes from a study of identical twins (dated by TCRdb to the mid-2010s). The study in broad terms: To test whether fetal clonotypes persist, this study deep-sequenced TCR alpha and beta repertoires from monozygotic twins, from unrelated adults of various ages, and from cord blood. To rule out contamination, the twin experiments were replicated at different times with different library preparation protocols. Paper-wide results and their limitations: Abundant cord blood beta clonotypes carried fewer insertions; young adult naive repertoires showed a weaker similar trend, while memory repertoires showed none. Compared with coincidental sharing between unrelated individuals, out-of-frame TCR alpha sequences shared between twins had an excess of sequences with low generation probability. Zero-insertion analyses could be partly confounded by invariant T cells such as MAIT and iNKT, though diverse VJ usage argued against such confounding for most clonotypes. Because the same donors could not be followed over many years, conclusions were based on cross-sectional statistical analysis. Out-of-frame TCR alpha sharing in monozygotic twins was systematically underestimated by recombination models, whereas sharing between unrelated individuals was in agreement with the recombination models. The excess sharing between twins in beta out-of-frame sequences was weaker because fewer shared sequences reduced the signal-to-noise ratio.

The CDR3, from cysteine to phenylalanine, totals 13 residues. The DNA shown is the 39-base CDR3, in frame from base 1. V is clipped by 6 bases and J by 10 bases, and the sequence between their germline boundaries is 19 bases long. As encoded in the germline V gene, CDR1 is SQVTM while CDR2 is ANQGSEA. Library preparation employed 5' RACE. TCRdb records Illumina HiSeq 2000 as the sequencer. A universal primer binding site was added through template switching, and the final cDNA carried a unique molecular identifier so that TCR cDNA molecules could be counted accurately. Specific primers in the conserved constant-segment region were used to synthesize first-strand cDNA for the TCR alpha and beta chains. To control for contamination, each cDNA library was double barcoded with a SMART-Mk sample barcode plus Illumina barcodes. Two successive PCR steps introduced TruSeq adapter sequences along with Illumina sample barcodes. The Illumina HiSeq platform was used with custom primers to sequence TCR alpha and beta cDNA libraries. As for the authors' bioinformatics: MiGEC was used to process raw reads and extract unique molecular identifiers, and MiXCR was used to find CDR3 positions. For each individual, recombination models were inferred using an EM algorithm with the repgenHMM and IGoR tools. Shared clonotype analysis was performed with the tcR package in R, normalizing sharing by the product of cloneset sizes. To study raw recombination free of thymic and clonal selection effects, out-of-frame nonproductive sequences were analyzed. TCRdb applied fastp at Q25 and MiXCR to the public reads, then kept only in-frame beta chains. Each CDR3 protein appears once, grouped with its most common genes and DNA. These V and J calls rely on TCRdb rather than the paper's analysis. The sample table holds about 550,000 distinct CDR3 sequences, of which about a fifth were seen once. The biggest ten clones account for approximately 0.5% of the sample.

Only healthy Caucasian donors were included. The twin cohort consisted of three pairs of female monozygotic twins, all aged roughly 18 to 29 years. Positive isolation kits from Invitrogen were used to isolate the CD4+ and CD8+ T cell populations. These same data were also listed under a study on yellow fever vaccine responses in identical twins. Taken from the second paper: The T cell response to vaccination in identical twins was reported by the authors to appear partly convergent and partly personalized. Focusing on identical twins, the study followed the T cell clones that responded to the vaccine, and did so with precision.

The TCR was taken from a woman between 18 and 30 years old in good health. Sequences were obtained from CD4+ T cells sorted from blood. The rearrangement combines TRBV29-1 with TRBJ2-1, with a tentative D gene TRBD1 over 5 matching bases. For the CDR3, the sequence is CSVPLRWGGEQFF. The DNA is as follows: TGCAGCGTCCCCCTCAGGTGGGGCGGAGAGCAGTTCTTC.